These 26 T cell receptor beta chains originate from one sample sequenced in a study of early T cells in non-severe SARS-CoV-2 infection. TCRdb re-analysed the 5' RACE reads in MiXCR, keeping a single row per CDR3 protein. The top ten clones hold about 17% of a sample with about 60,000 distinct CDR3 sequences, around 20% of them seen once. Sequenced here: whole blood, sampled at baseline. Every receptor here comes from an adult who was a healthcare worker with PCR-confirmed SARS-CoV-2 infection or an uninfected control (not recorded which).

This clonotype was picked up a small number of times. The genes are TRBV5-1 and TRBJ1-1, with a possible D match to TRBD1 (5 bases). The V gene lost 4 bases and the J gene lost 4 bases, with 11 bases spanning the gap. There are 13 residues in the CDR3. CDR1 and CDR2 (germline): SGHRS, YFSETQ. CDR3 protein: CASSGTWSTEAFF. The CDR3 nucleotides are TGCGCCAGCAGCGGGACGTGGAGCACTGAAGCTTTCTTT.

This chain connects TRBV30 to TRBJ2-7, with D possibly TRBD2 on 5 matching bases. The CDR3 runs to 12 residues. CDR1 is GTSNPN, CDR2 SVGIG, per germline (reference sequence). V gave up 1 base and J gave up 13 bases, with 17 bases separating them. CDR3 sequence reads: CAWSDQGSLGYF. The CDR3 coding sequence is TGTGCCTGGAGTGACCAAGGGAGCTTAGGATACTTC. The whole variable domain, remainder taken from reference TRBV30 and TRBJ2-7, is SQTIHQWPATLVQPVGSPLSLECTVEGTSNPNLYWYRQAAGRGLQLLFYSVGIGQISSEVPQNLSASRPQDRQFILSSKKLLLSDSGFYLCAWSDQGSLGYFGPGTRLTVT.

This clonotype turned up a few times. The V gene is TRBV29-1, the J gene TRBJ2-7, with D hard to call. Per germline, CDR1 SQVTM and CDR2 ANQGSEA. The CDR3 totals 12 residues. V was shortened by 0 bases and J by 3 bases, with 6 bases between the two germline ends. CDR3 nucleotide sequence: TGCAGCGTTGAAGATCTGCGCTACGAGCAGTACTTC. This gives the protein CSVEDLRYEQYF.

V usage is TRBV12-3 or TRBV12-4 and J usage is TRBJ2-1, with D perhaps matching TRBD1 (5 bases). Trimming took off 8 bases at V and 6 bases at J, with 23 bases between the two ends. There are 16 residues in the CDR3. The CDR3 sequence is CASDFGRATAVNEQFF. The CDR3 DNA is TGTGCCAGCGACTTTGGACGGGCGACAGCAGTCAATGAGCAGTTCTTC.

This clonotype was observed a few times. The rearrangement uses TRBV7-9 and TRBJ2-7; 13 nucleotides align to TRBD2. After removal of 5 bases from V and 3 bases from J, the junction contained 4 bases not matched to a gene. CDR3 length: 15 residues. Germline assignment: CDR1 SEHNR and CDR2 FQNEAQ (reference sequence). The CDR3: CASSMGLAGNYEQYF. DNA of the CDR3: TGTGCCAGCAGCATGGGACTAGCGGGGAACTACGAGCAGTACTTC.

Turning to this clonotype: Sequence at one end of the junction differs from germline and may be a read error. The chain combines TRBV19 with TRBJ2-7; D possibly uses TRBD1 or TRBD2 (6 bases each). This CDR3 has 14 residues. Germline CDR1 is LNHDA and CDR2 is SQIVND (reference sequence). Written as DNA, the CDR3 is TGTGCCAGTCAGGGGACTTCTCAGTCCTCCGAGCAGTACTTC. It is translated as CASQGTSQSSEQYF.

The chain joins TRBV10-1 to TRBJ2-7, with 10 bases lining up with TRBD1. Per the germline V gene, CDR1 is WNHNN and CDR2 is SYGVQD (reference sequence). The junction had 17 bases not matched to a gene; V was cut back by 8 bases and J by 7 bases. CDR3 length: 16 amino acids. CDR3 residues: CASGPHLVTGGGEQYF. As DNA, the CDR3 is TGCGCCAGCGGCCCCCATCTTGTGACAGGGGGCGGTGAGCAGTACTTC.

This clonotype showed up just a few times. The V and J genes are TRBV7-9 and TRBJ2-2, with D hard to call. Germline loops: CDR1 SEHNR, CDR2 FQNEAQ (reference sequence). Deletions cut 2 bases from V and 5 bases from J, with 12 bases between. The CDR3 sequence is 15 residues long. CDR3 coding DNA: TGTGCCAGCAGCTTAAGTAGGCTCAGGACCGGGGAGCTGTTTTTT. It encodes CASSLSRLRTGELFF. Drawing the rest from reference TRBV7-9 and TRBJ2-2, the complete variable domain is DTGVSQNPRHKITKRGQNVTFRCDPISEHNRLYWYRQTLGQGPEFLTYFQNEAQLEKSRLLSDRFSAERPKGSFSTLEIQRTEQGDSAMYLCASSLSRLRTGELFFGEGSRLTVL.

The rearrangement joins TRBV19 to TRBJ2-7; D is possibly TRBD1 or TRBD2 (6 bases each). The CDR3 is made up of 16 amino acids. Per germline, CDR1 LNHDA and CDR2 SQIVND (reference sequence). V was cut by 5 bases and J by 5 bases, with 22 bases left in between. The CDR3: CASSPNLGTTSHEQYF. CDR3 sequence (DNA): TGTGCCAGTAGTCCGAATCTAGGGACAACTAGCCACGAGCAGTACTTC.

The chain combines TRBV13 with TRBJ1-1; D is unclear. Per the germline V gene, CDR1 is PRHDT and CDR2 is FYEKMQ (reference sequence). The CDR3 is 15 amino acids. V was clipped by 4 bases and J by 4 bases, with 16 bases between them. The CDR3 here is CASSSSGFLGTEAFF. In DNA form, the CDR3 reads TGTGCCAGCAGCTCTTCAGGATTTCTGGGCACTGAAGCTTTCTTT.

CDR3: CASSKGRVSGGAYNEQFF. In DNA, the CDR3 is TGTGCCAGCAGCAAAGGCCGAGTGAGCGGGGGGGCCTACAATGAGCAGTTCTTC. The chain has TRBV21-1 and TRBJ2-1; the table's D call TRBD2 went unverified against the DNA. TRBV21-1 is an annotated pseudogene. The CDR3 contains 18 residues.

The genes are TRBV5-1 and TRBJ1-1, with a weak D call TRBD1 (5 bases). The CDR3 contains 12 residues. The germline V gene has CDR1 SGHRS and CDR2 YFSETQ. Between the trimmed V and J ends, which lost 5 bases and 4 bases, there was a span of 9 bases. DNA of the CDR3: TGCGCCAGCAGAAAAGACAGCACTGAAGCTTTCTTT. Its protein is CASRKDSTEAFF.

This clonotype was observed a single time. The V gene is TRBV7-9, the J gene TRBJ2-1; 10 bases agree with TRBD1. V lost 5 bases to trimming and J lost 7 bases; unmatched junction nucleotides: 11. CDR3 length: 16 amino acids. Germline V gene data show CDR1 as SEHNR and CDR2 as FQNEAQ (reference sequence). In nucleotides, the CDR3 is TGTGCCAGCAGCCCGCCGGGACAGGGGTTCGGAAATGAGCAGTTCTTC. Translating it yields CASSPPGQGFGNEQFF.

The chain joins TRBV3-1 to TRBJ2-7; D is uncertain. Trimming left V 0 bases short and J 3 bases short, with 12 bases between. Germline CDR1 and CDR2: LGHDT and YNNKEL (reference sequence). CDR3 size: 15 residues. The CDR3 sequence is CASSQDRVPFYEQYF. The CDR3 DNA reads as TGTGCCAGCAGCCAAGATCGGGTCCCCTTCTACGAGCAGTACTTC.

The CDR3 sequence is CAISGGTVNTDTQYF. The CDR3 bases are TGTGCCATCAGCGGCGGGACAGTTAACACAGATACGCAGTATTTT. This sequence joins TRBV10-3 and TRBJ2-3, with D tentatively TRBD1 (7 bases). V was shortened by 6 bases and J by 2 bases, with 15 bases between the two germline ends. The germline V gene encodes CDR1 ENHRY and CDR2 SYGVKD. The CDR3 length is 15 residues.

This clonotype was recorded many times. CDR3 nucleotides: TGTGCCAGCAGTTTGGGTGCCATAGACGAGCAGTACTTC. Amino acid sequence: CASSLGAIDEQYF. The V call is TRBV12-3 or TRBV12-4, the J call TRBJ2-7, with D unresolved. The CDR3 spans 13 residues. The V end lost 3 bases, the J end lost 5 bases, and 11 bases lay between the germline ends.

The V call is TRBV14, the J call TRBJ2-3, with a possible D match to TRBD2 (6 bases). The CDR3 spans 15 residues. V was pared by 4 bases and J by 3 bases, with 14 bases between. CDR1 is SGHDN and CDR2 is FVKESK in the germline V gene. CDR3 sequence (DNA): TGTGCCAGCAGCCCTACCGCGGGGATGACAGATACGCAGTATTTT. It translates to CASSPTAGMTDTQYF.

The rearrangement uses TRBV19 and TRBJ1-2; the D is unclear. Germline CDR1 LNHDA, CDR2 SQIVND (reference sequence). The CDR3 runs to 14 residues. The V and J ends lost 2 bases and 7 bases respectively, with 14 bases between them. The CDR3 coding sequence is TGTGCCAGTAGTATAAGCCCCTCGGCAAGTGGCTACACCTTC. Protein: CASSISPSASGYTF.

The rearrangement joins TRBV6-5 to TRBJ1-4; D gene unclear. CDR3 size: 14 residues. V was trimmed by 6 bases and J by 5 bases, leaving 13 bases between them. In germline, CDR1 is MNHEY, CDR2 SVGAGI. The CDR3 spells CASRLDGRNEKLFF. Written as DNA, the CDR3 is TGTGCCAGCAGACTCGACGGAAGGAATGAAAAACTGTTTTTT.

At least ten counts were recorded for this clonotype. CDR3 DNA: TGTGCCAGCAGCAGCGCGGACAGGTGGCTTAGGAACACTGAAGCTTTCTTT. This sequence encodes CASSSADRWLRNTEAFF. The chain carries TRBV6-2 or TRBV6-3 and TRBJ1-1; 7 nucleotides line up with TRBD1. Looked up from germline, CDR1 is MNHEY and CDR2 is SVGEGT. The CDR3 contains 17 residues. Trimming took 6 bases from V and 1 from J; bases not matched to a gene: 14.

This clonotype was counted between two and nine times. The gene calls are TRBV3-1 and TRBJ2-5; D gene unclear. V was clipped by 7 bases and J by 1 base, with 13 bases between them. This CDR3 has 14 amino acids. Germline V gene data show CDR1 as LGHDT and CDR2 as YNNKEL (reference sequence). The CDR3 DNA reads TGTGCCAGCATGGTCACAGCAGTCCAAGAGACCCAGTACTTC. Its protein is CASMVTAVQETQYF.

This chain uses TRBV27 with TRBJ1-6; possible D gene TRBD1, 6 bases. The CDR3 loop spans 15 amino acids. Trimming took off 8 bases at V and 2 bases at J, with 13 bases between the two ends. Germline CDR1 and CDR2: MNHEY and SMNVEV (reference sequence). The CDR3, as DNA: TGTGCCAGCTCCAGAGGACAGACCTATAATTCACCCCTCCACTTT. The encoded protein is CASSRGQTYNSPLHF.

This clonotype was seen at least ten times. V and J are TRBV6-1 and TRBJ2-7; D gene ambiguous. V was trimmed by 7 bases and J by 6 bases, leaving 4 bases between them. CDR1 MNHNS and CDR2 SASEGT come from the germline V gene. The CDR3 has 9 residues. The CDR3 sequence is CASTSEQYF. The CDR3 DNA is TGTGCCAGCACGAGCGAGCAGTACTTC.

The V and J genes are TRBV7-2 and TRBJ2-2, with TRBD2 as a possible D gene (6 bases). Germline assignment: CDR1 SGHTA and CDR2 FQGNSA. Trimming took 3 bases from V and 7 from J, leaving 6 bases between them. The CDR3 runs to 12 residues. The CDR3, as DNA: TGTGCCAGCAGCTTGACTAGCGGGGAGCTGTTTTTT. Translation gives CASSLTSGELFF.

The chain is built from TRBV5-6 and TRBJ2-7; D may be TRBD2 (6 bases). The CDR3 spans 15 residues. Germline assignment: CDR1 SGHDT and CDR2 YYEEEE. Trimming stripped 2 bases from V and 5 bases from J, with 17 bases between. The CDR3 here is CASSFGISGTNEQYF. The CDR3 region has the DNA TGTGCCAGCAGCTTCGGGATTAGCGGTACTAACGAGCAGTACTTC.

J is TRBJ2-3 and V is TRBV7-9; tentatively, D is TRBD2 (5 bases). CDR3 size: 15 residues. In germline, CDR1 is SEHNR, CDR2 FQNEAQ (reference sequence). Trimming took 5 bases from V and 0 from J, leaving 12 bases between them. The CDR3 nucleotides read TGTGCCAGCAGCCCCCCGGGGATTAGCACAGATACGCAGTATTTT. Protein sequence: CASSPPGISTDTQYF.